The 28 T cell receptor beta chains listed next were all sequenced from one sample in a study of blood T cell repertoires in COVID-19. Only in-frame clones appear in the TCRdb table, and some are missing; sequencing was by immunoSEQ multiplex PCR. The data contain 220,000 or so clones, approximately 90% of them singletons. Sequenced: peripheral blood. The receptors derive from a man in his fifties or sixties with COVID-19, enrolled during active disease.

The chain carries TRBV29-1 and TRBJ1-3; D is possibly TRBD1 (6 bases). With 3 bases removed from V and 1 base from J, the gap between germline ends came to 10 bases. The CDR3 has 14 amino acids. Germline V CDR1 and CDR2: SQVTM, ANQGSEA. In DNA form, the CDR3 reads TGCAGCGTTGAGAAGAGGGGGTCTGGAAACACCATATATTTT. Its translation: CSVEKRGSGNTIYF.

This rearrangement joins TRBV5-4 to TRBJ2-3; D might be TRBD2 (5 bases). The V gene's germline CDR1 is SGHNT and CDR2 YYREEE (reference sequence). The CDR3 is 16 amino acids. V was clipped by 4 bases and J by 4 bases, with 19 bases between them. CDR3 in DNA: TGTGCCAGCAGCCGTCGGAGGAGCGGTCCTGCAGATACGCAGTATTTT. Encoded protein: CASSRRRSGPADTQYF. Drawing the rest from reference TRBV5-4 and TRBJ2-3, the complete variable domain is ETGVTQSPTHLIKTRGQQVTLRCSSQSGHNTVSWYQQALGQGPQFIFQYYREEENGRGNFPPRFSGLQFPNYSSELNVNALELDDSALYLCASSRRRSGPADTQYFGPGTRLTVL.

The rearrangement joins TRBV27 to TRBJ1-2; D may be TRBD1 (5 bases). In germline, CDR1 is MNHEY, CDR2 SMNVEV (reference sequence). This CDR3 has 14 residues. V lost 4 bases and J 2 bases, leaving 11 bases between the germline ends. CDR3 sequence: CASSSAGPNYGYTF. The CDR3 DNA follows: TGTGCCAGCAGTTCTGCAGGGCCGAACTATGGCTACACCTTC.

The chain couples TRBV5-4 to TRBJ2-1, with TRBD1 identical over 11 bases. After removal of 4 bases from V and 8 bases from J, the junction contained 8 bases not matched to a gene. The length of the CDR3 is 15 residues. In germline, CDR1 is SGHNT, CDR2 YYREEE (reference sequence). The DNA for the CDR3 is TGTGCCAGCAGCCGTGGACAGGGGGCGTTGTATGAGCAGTTCTTC. Translation: CASSRGQGALYEQFF.

V and J are TRBV5-6 and TRBJ1-6; a weak D match, TRBD1 (5 bases). Germline V gene lookup returns CDR1 SGHDT and CDR2 YYEEEE. Trimming stripped 3 bases from V and 4 bases from J, with 14 bases between. This CDR3 has 16 amino acids. In DNA, the CDR3 is TGTGCCAGCAGCTCCATTAGACAGTCTTATAATTCACCCCTCCACTTT. Translation: CASSSIRQSYNSPLHF.

This rearrangement joins TRBV7-2 to TRBJ1-2, with TRBD1 matching over 9 bases. Germline V lookup: CDR1 SGHTA, CDR2 FQGNSA. V trimming: 3 bases; J trimming: 7 bases; junction bases outside the gene matches: 3. CDR3 length: 13 amino acids. CDR3 sequence: CASSLGQGGGYTF. CDR3 bases: TGTGCCAGCAGCTTGGGACAGGGAGGTGGCTACACCTTC.

This clone was counted a single time. V usage is TRBV4-1 and J usage is TRBJ1-3, with 8 bases matching TRBD1. Germline loops: CDR1 MGHRA, CDR2 YSYEKL. V shed 3 bases and J 0 bases; nucleotides not matched to a gene: 13. The CDR3 covers 19 residues. The CDR3 nucleotides are TGCGCCAGCAGCCATACCAGACAGGGGCACACCTTCTCTGGAAACACCATATATTTT. Its protein product is CASSHTRQGHTFSGNTIYF.

V gene TRBV4-3 combines with J gene TRBJ2-1; possibly TRBD2 for D (5 bases). V lost 1 base and J lost 9, with 13 bases in between. CDR3 length: 14 amino acids. CDR1 is LGHNA and CDR2 is YSLEER in the germline V gene. The CDR3 DNA reads TGCGCCAGCAGCCAAGGGCCCGGGGAGAGTGAGCAGTTCTTC. This gives the protein CASSQGPGESEQFF.

The chain uses TRBV5-5 and TRBJ1-4; perhaps TRBD1 as D (5 bases). Trimming left V 4 bases short and J 7 bases short, with 17 bases between. The V gene's germline CDR1 is SGHKS and CDR2 YYEKEE (reference sequence). CDR3 length equals 15 residues. The CDR3 DNA reads as TGTGCCAGCAGCCCTAGAGGGCCGGGGGGTGAAAAACTGTTTTTT. Translating gives CASSPRGPGGEKLFF. The whole variable domain, remainder taken from reference TRBV5-5 and TRBJ1-4, is DAGVTQSPTHLIKTRGQQVTLRCSPISGHKSVSWYQQVLGQGPQFIFQYYEKEERGRGNFPDRFSARQFPNYSSELNVNALLLGDSALYLCASSPRGPGGEKLFFGSGTQLSVL.

The chain joins TRBV4-2 to TRBJ1-6; 9 bases align to TRBD1. After removal of 4 bases from V and 6 bases from J, the junction contained 1 base not matched to a gene. This CDR3 region has 14 residues. CDR1 is LGHNA, CDR2 YNFKEQ, per germline. CDR3 nucleotide sequence: TGTGCCAGCAGCCCGGGACAGGGTAATTCACCCCTCCACTTT. Encoded protein: CASSPGQGNSPLHF.

The chain couples TRBV2 to TRBJ2-5, with D perhaps matching TRBD1 (6 bases). The CDR3 contains 13 residues. Germline loops: CDR1 SNHLY, CDR2 FYNNEI. Trimming stripped 6 bases from V and 7 bases from J, with 15 bases between. The CDR3 loop is CASSPGQGSTQYF. The CDR3 nucleotides read TGTGCCAGCAGCCCGGGACAAGGGTCGACCCAGTACTTC.

DNA for the CDR3: TGTGCCAGCAGCTTAGGGGGGATAGGACAGGAGGTTTATGGCTACACCTTC. Its translation is CASSLGGIGQEVYGYTF. V and J are TRBV7-2 and TRBJ1-2, with TRBD1 matching over 7 bases. Looked up from germline, CDR1 is SGHTA and CDR2 is FQGNSA. J gave up 5 bases and V 1 base, and 13 bases lay outside the gene matches. The CDR3 length is 17 residues.

The V and J genes are TRBV7-9 and TRBJ2-3, with TRBD2 identical over 9 bases. The CDR3 runs 16 residues. CDR1 and CDR2 from the germline V gene are SEHNR and FQNEAQ (reference sequence). V was pared by 5 bases and J by 7 bases, with 13 bases of the junction left unmatched. The CDR3 here is CASSPPGTSRSNTQYF. CDR3 DNA sequence: TGTGCCAGCAGCCCACCCGGGACTAGCCGGTCAAATACGCAGTATTTT.

V and J are TRBV7-2 and TRBJ2-1; 9 bases fit TRBD2. Germline loops: CDR1 SGHTA, CDR2 FQGNSA. J gave up 10 bases and V 5 bases, and 3 bases lay outside the gene matches. CDR3 length: 12 residues. The CDR3: CASSGLAGEQFF. The CDR3 DNA sequence: TGTGCCAGCAGCGGGCTAGCGGGAGAGCAGTTCTTC.

V is TRBV28 and J is TRBJ1-2, with a possible D match to TRBD1 (6 bases). CDR1 MDHEN and CDR2 SYDVKM come from the germline V gene. The length of the CDR3 is 15 residues. V was trimmed by 2 bases and J by 5 bases, leaving 15 bases between them. CDR3 sequence reads: CASSLGGGQVYGYTF. For the CDR3, the DNA is TGTGCCAGCAGTTTAGGGGGCGGGCAGGTTTATGGCTACACCTTC.

This chain links TRBV12-3 or TRBV12-4 with TRBJ1-2, with D perhaps TRBD1 (5 bases). Trimming pared 6 bases from V and 8 bases from J, leaving 13 bases between. The CDR3 is 12 residues long. The CDR3 sequence is CASRGSGGGYTF. CDR3 nucleotide sequence: TGTGCCAGCAGGGGATCGGGGGGAGGCTACACCTTC.

The sample holds one count of this clone. The chain couples TRBV6-1 to TRBJ1-5; D is perhaps TRBD1 (5 bases). Germline V lookup: CDR1 MNHNS, CDR2 SASEGT. The CDR3 spans 15 residues. Trimming removed 2 bases from V and 6 bases from J, with 14 bases in between. The CDR3: CASSEQGIRGQPQHF. The CDR3 nucleotides read TGTGCCAGCAGTGAACAGGGTATCCGTGGTCAGCCCCAGCATTTT.

J is TRBJ2-3 and V is TRBV4-3; possibly TRBD2 for D (7 bases). Trimming took 0 bases from V and 2 from J, leaving 18 bases between them. The CDR3 spans 18 residues. Per the germline V gene, CDR1 is LGHNA and CDR2 is YSLEER. CDR3 amino acids: CASSQDLSRGTITDTQYF. CDR3 sequence (DNA): TGCGCCAGCAGCCAAGATCTTAGTAGGGGGACTATCACAGATACGCAGTATTTT.

The rearrangement joins TRBV6-1 to TRBJ2-7; D possibly corresponds to TRBD1 (5 bases). Trimming shortened V by 2 bases and J by 2 bases, and 7 bases separated the two germline ends. This CDR3 is 13 amino acids long. Per germline, CDR1 MNHNS and CDR2 SASEGT. The CDR3 bases are TGTGCCAGCAGTGAACTCAGGGCCTACGAGCAGTACTTC. It is translated as CASSELRAYEQYF.

This sequence joins TRBV11-1 and TRBJ2-1, with 7 nucleotides matching TRBD2. Trimming cost V 0 bases and J 9 bases; bases outside gene matches: 17. Looked up from germline, CDR1 is SGHAT and CDR2 is FQDESV (reference sequence). CDR3 size: 18 residues. For the CDR3, the DNA is TGTGCCAGCAGCTTAGCGGCTAGCGGCGGTTCTCGGAAGGCTGAGCAGTTCTTC. It encodes CASSLAASGGSRKAEQFF.

This clone was observed once. The CDR3 region has the DNA TGTGCCAGCTCACCAGGGGGGACTGGGGCCAACGTCCTGACTTTC. This translates into CASSPGGTGANVLTF. The chain couples TRBV18 to TRBJ2-6; TRBD2 might be the D (6 bases). Per germline, CDR1 KGHSH and CDR2 LQKENI. Trimming removed 2 bases at V and 2 bases at J, with 7 bases between. The CDR3 totals 15 residues.

The chain links TRBV18 to TRBJ1-1; the D is unclear. Looked up from germline, CDR1 is KGHSH and CDR2 is LQKENI. CDR3 length: 14 amino acids. V was pared by 3 bases and J by 6 bases, with 14 bases between. The CDR3 is CASSPSQEVAEAFF. The CDR3 DNA reads as TGTGCCAGCTCACCTTCCCAAGAGGTTGCTGAAGCTTTCTTT. Full variable domain (outside the CDR3, taken from reference TRBV18 and TRBJ1-1): NAGVMQNPRHLVRRRGQEARLRCSPMKGHSHVYWYRQLPEEGLKFMVYLQKENIIDESGMPKERFSAEFPKEGPSILRIQQVVRGDSAAYFCASSPSQEVAEAFFGQGTRLTVV.

The gene calls are TRBV19 and TRBJ2-3, with TRBD2 identical over 16 bases. The CDR3 consists of 19 residues. V shed 4 bases and J 0 bases; nucleotides not matched to a gene: 7. Germline loops: CDR1 LNHDA, CDR2 SQIVND (reference sequence). The CDR3 loop is CASSSEGLAGGTSTDTQYF. For the CDR3, the DNA is TGTGCCAGTAGTAGTGAGGGACTAGCGGGAGGGACTAGCACAGATACGCAGTATTTT.

The chain is built from TRBV7-9 and TRBJ2-1; 9 bases fit TRBD1. The CDR3 loop spans 14 amino acids. Germline V gives CDR1 SEHNR, CDR2 FQNEAQ (reference sequence). V was clipped by 5 bases and J by 7 bases; unmatched bases: 6. The CDR3 loop is CASSPRDRANEQFF. The CDR3 DNA reads TGTGCCAGCAGCCCGCGGGACAGGGCTAATGAGCAGTTCTTC. Full variable domain (rest looked up from reference TRBV7-9 and TRBJ2-1): DTGVSQNPRHKITKRGQNVTFRCDPISEHNRLYWYRQTLGQGPEFLTYFQNEAQLEKSRLLSDRFSAERPKGSFSTLEIQRTEQGDSAMYLCASSPRDRANEQFFGPGTRLTVL.

The CDR3 DNA is TGTGCCAGCAGTGAATATCTAGGTAGGAAGGGCTACACCTTC. It encodes CASSEYLGRKGYTF. This chain links TRBV6-1 with TRBJ1-2; D call uncertain. In germline, CDR1 is MNHNS, CDR2 SASEGT. The CDR3 has 14 amino acids. V was pared by 2 bases and J by 8 bases, with 15 bases between.

J is TRBJ1-1 and V is TRBV6-6; D is uncertain. CDR3 length equals 13 residues. V was pared by 2 bases and J by 3 bases, with 7 bases between. Looked up from germline, CDR1 is MNHNY and CDR2 is SVGAGI (reference sequence). For the CDR3, the DNA is TGTGCCAGCAGTTACACAGATTACACTGAAGCTTTCTTT. It codes for CASSYTDYTEAFF.

This chain uses TRBV5-1 with TRBJ1-2; D is unclear. V was clipped by 4 bases and J by 0 bases, with 10 bases between them. CDR3 length equals 14 residues. The V gene's germline CDR1 is SGHRS and CDR2 YFSETQ. CDR3: CASSRLSTNYGYTF. The CDR3 coding sequence is TGCGCCAGCAGCCGACTCTCGACTAACTATGGCTACACCTTC.

This chain connects TRBV6-6 to TRBJ1-2; the match to TRBD1 covers 9 bases. The V gene's germline CDR1 is MNHNY and CDR2 SVGAGI (reference sequence). The junction had 1 base not matched to a gene; V was cut back by 2 bases and J by 0 bases. The CDR3 spans 15 residues. The DNA for the CDR3 is TGTGCCAGCAGTTACGGGACAGGGACTAACTATGGCTACACCTTC. Encoded protein: CASSYGTGTNYGYTF.